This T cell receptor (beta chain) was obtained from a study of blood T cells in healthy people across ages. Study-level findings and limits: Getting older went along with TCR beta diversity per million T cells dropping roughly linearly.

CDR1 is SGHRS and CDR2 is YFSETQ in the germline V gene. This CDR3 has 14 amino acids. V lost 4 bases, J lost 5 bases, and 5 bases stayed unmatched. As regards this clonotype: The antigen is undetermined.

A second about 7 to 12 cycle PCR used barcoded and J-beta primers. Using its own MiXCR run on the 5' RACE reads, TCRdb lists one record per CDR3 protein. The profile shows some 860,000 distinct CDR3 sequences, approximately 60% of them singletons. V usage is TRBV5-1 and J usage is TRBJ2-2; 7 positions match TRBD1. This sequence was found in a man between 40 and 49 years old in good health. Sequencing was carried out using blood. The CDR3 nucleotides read TGCGCCAGCAGCCCGGGACAGAAAACCGGGGAGCTGTTTTTT. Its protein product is CASSPGQKTGELFF.